The 16 T cell receptor beta chains reported below all come from one sample, sequenced in a study of naive and memory T cell subsets. Treatment in this sample: skin biopsy from PPD injection site in Mantoux-positive individual. TCR cDNA received a 3' ligated oligonucleotide that carried a UMI. Ligated cDNA underwent four rounds of PCR with nested alpha and beta constant region primers and SP2. Using its own MiXCR run on the UMI-ligation and nested PCR reads, TCRdb lists one record per CDR3 protein. The sample includes 30,000 to 35,000 distinct CDR3 sequences, about 6.9% seen only once; the top ten take 3% to 3.5%. Here the sequenced sample was skin, taken from a tuberculin skin test site. These receptors originate from an adult in good health.

Ten or more counts support this clonotype. The chain is built from TRBV5-1 and TRBJ2-7; 9 bases match TRBD1. Germline V gene sequence: CDR1 SGHRS, CDR2 YFSETQ. After removal of 4 bases from V and 2 bases from J, the junction contained 4 bases not matched to a gene. The CDR3 extends over 14 amino acids. This chain's CDR3 is CASSTGTGPYEQYF. The CDR3 bases are TGCGCCAGCAGCACCGGGACAGGGCCCTACGAGCAGTACTTC.

The rearrangement links TRBV19 to TRBJ1-5; D not resolved. The CDR3 is 13 residues long. Germline CDR1 LNHDA, CDR2 SQIVND (reference sequence). Trimming removed 7 bases from V and 2 bases from J, with 9 bases in between. CDR3 coding DNA: TGTGCCAGTACCCGAGGAGGCAATCAGCCCCAGCATTTT. Amino acids: CASTRGGNQPQHF.

In this sample, this clonotype turned up a few times. The chain employs TRBV7-9 and TRBJ1-4; maybe TRBD1 (5 bases). Between the trimmed V and J ends, which lost 5 bases and 3 bases, there was a span of 19 bases. CDR3 length: 17 residues. Germline values: CDR1 SEHNR, CDR2 FQNEAQ (reference sequence). CDR3 in DNA: TGTGCCAGCAGCGACAGACTAAGGGTTAACTCTAATGAAAAACTGTTTTTT. It specifies CASSDRLRVNSNEKLFF.

This chain connects TRBV7-9 to TRBJ2-5; D is uncertain. Trimming shortened V by 2 bases and J by 1 base, and 14 bases separated the two germline ends. The germline gives CDR1 SEHNR, CDR2 FQNEAQ (reference sequence). CDR3 length: 16 amino acids. The CDR3 reads CASSLFERGSQETQYF. CDR3 bases: TGTGCCAGCAGCTTATTCGAGAGAGGCAGCCAAGAGACCCAGTACTTC.

The CDR3 DNA sequence: TGTGCCAGCAGTTACGTGGGGCAGGGACAGCCCCAGCATTTT. It yields the protein CASSYVGQGQPQHF. This chain uses TRBV6-6 with TRBJ1-5; possible D gene TRBD1, 5 bases. Trimming shortened V by 2 bases and J by 7 bases, and 12 bases separated the two germline ends. The CDR3 consists of 14 residues. In germline, CDR1 is MNHNY, CDR2 SVGAGI (reference sequence).

The chain is built from TRBV28 and TRBJ1-3; perhaps TRBD1 as D (5 bases). Trimming pared 8 bases from V and 7 bases from J, leaving 18 bases between. The CDR3 length is 14 residues. CDR1 is MDHEN and CDR2 is SYDVKM in the germline V gene. This chain's CDR3 is CASFNEGALNTIYF. The DNA of the CDR3 is TGTGCCAGCTTTAATGAAGGGGCTCTGAACACCATATATTTT. The full variable domain, in which reference TRBV28 and TRBJ1-3 provide the parts outside the CDR3, is DVKVTQSSRYLVKRTGEKVFLECVQDMDHENMFWYRQDPGLGLRLIYFSYDVKMKEKGDIPEGYSVSREKKERFSLILESASTNQTSMYLCASFNEGALNTIYFGEGSWLTVV.

Judged by abundance, this clonotype is medium-sized (0.01 to 0.1%). V is TRBV5-1 and J is TRBJ2-1, with 10 bases fitting TRBD1. The CDR3 contains 15 residues. The V and J ends lost 4 bases and 9 bases, in that order; junction bases with no gene match: 10. Germline assignment: CDR1 SGHRS and CDR2 YFSETQ. CDR3 region: CASSAGQGGPPEQFF. DNA of the CDR3: TGCGCCAGCAGCGCCGGACAGGGGGGACCTCCTGAGCAGTTCTTC.

As concerns this clonotype: This could be a read error, since a much larger clone is one nucleotide away. CDR3 coding DNA: TGTGCCAGCAGTTTCGGGTCGGGCACCGAGGAGCTGTTTTTT. It translates to CASSFGSGTEELFF. The chain carries TRBV27 and TRBJ2-2, with unresolved D. The germline V gene has CDR1 MNHEY and CDR2 SMNVEV (reference sequence). The CDR3 sequence is 14 residues long.

This clonotype was found many times. The genes are TRBV20-1 and TRBJ2-7; 7 nucleotides align to TRBD1. CDR1 DFQATT and CDR2 SNEGSKA come from the germline V gene (reference sequence). With 6 bases clipped from V and 3 bases from J, the junction kept 11 bases outside the gene matches. The CDR3 is made up of 14 amino acids. The CDR3 coding sequence is TGCAGTGCGGTACACAGGACAGGCTTCTACGAGCAGTACTTC. It specifies CSAVHRTGFYEQYF.

The chain uses TRBV6-6 and TRBJ1-5; D is perhaps TRBD1 (6 bases). V dropped 7 bases and J dropped 4 bases, with 14 bases sitting between them. The CDR3 loop spans 14 amino acids. Germline V gives CDR1 MNHNY, CDR2 SVGAGI (reference sequence). The CDR3 loop is CASIFGRGNQPQHF. CDR3 coding DNA: TGTGCCAGCATATTTGGCAGGGGAAATCAGCCCCAGCATTTT.

In its sample, this clonotype is medium-sized. The chain links TRBV29-1 to TRBJ1-2; 10 nucleotides align to TRBD1. With V trimmed by 7 bases and J by 8 bases, 7 bases remained unmatched. This CDR3 contains 12 residues. Germline CDR1 is SQVTM and CDR2 is ANQGSEA. Here the CDR3 reads CSAGTGDLGYTF. Here the CDR3 DNA reads TGCAGCGCCGGGACAGGGGATTTAGGCTACACCTTC.

This clonotype was recorded at least ten times. The chain combines TRBV11-2 with TRBJ2-3, with D possibly being TRBD1 or TRBD2 (5 bases each). Germline CDR1 reads SGHAT; CDR2 reads FQNNGV. This CDR3 is 15 amino acids long. Trimming removed 4 bases from V and 2 bases from J, with 13 bases in between. CDR3 DNA: TGTGCCAGCAGCTCCGGTGGGGGAACCACAGATACGCAGTATTTT. This codes for CASSSGGGTTDTQYF.

This clonotype was seen ten or more times. The CDR3 sequence: CASSQGGITGELFF. In DNA, the CDR3 is TGTGCCAGCAGCCAAGGGGGGATAACCGGGGAGCTGTTTTTT. The chain has TRBV3-1 and TRBJ2-2; the D call may be TRBD1 or TRBD2 (5 bases each). Trimming pared 1 base from V and 5 bases from J, leaving 8 bases between. Germline V gene data show CDR1 as LGHDT and CDR2 as YNNKEL (reference sequence). The CDR3 is made up of 14 amino acids.

This clonotype was detected many times. The chain is built from TRBV11-3 and TRBJ2-7; no clear D. Per the germline V gene, CDR1 is SGHNT and CDR2 is YENEEA. Trimming removed 4 bases at V and 0 bases at J, with 10 bases between. This CDR3 region has 14 residues. CDR3 in amino acids: CASSSSQGSYEQYF. CDR3 coding DNA: TGTGCCAGCAGCTCCTCCCAAGGCTCCTACGAGCAGTACTTC.

This clonotype occurred many times. This chain uses TRBV5-6 with TRBJ2-7; no firm D call. There are 14 residues in the CDR3. V lost 1 base to trimming and J lost 4 bases, with 12 bases between them. The V gene's germline CDR1 is SGHDT and CDR2 YYEEEE. The chain's CDR3 is CASSLLQVTYEQYF. CDR3 bases: TGTGCCAGCAGCTTGTTACAAGTTACTTACGAGCAGTACTTC.

The table lists this clonotype with many counts. The rearrangement links TRBV2 to TRBJ2-3, with 8 bases aligning to TRBD1. The CDR3 is 17 residues long. Germline V gene sequence: CDR1 SNHLY, CDR2 FYNNEI. V was pared by 0 bases and J by 2 bases, with 7 bases of the junction left unmatched. The CDR3 sequence: CASSEAPTGGLTDTQYF. The CDR3 nucleotides are TGTGCCAGCAGTGAAGCGCCCACAGGGGGTCTCACAGATACGCAGTATTTT.